Sequencing of this T cell receptor beta chain was carried out in a study of T-cell memory formation after mild COVID-19. The CDR3 spans 14 residues. V lost 4 bases, J lost 2 bases, and 14 bases lay in between. Germline CDR1 reads SQVTM; CDR2 reads ANQGSEA. TCR alpha and TCR beta cDNA libraries carrying sample barcodes and UMIs were produced by 5'RACE using constant-segment primers. TCRdb called the 5' RACE reads again in MiXCR, with one record for every CDR3 protein. Found here are about 440,000 distinct CDR3 sequences, about 19% of them singletons; the top ten hold 7.5% to 9.5%. The study's findings and limits: Confirmation was lacking for SARS-CoV-2 specificity of second-wave clones that peaked on day 37. Clones contracting across day 15 to 85 had a balanced CD4/CD8 profile; later expanding clones leaned CD4+. Contracting clones localized mainly to CM and EM when CD4+ and mainly to EMRA when CD8+.

With regard to this clonotype: As yet, its antigen is unknown.

The chain links TRBV29-1 to TRBJ1-2; D is unclear. This TCR derives from an adult woman who had mild COVID-19 (a few samples of this study predate the infection). Cell type and time point are not known. The sequenced sample consisted of PBMCs or a T cell subset sorted from them (not recorded which). The CDR3 bases are TGCAGCGTTGGGTTCAGTTGGGCGAACTATGGCTACACCTTC. This codes for CSVGFSWANYGYTF.